This TCR beta chain was documented in a study of T-cell memory formation after mild COVID-19. On this clonotype: Its antigen is not known.

Each CDR3 protein gets one entry after TCRdb re-called the 5' RACE reads with MiXCR. The data hold roughly 130,000 distinct CDR3 sequences, with approximately 5.9% observed a single time. The study's findings and limits: The pre-infection memory compartment contained some responding clones, suggesting cross-reactive memory joined. Contracting CD8+ clones were enriched in EMRA, CD4+ mainly in CM and EM.

Trimming at V came to 5 bases and at J to 5 bases, leaving 8 bases not matched to a gene. Germline assignment: CDR1 SQVTM and CDR2 ANQGSEA. The CDR3 has 14 residues. Sequenced sample: PBMCs or a T cell subset sorted from them (not recorded which). This sequence joins TRBV29-1 and TRBJ2-1; 8 bases map to TRBD2. The clonotype originates from an adult woman who had mild COVID-19 (a few samples of this study predate the infection). Cell type and time point are not known. Here the CDR3 reads CSVYTGGAHNEQFF. The CDR3 DNA reads as TGCAGCGTTTATACCGGGGGGGCCCACAATGAGCAGTTCTTC.